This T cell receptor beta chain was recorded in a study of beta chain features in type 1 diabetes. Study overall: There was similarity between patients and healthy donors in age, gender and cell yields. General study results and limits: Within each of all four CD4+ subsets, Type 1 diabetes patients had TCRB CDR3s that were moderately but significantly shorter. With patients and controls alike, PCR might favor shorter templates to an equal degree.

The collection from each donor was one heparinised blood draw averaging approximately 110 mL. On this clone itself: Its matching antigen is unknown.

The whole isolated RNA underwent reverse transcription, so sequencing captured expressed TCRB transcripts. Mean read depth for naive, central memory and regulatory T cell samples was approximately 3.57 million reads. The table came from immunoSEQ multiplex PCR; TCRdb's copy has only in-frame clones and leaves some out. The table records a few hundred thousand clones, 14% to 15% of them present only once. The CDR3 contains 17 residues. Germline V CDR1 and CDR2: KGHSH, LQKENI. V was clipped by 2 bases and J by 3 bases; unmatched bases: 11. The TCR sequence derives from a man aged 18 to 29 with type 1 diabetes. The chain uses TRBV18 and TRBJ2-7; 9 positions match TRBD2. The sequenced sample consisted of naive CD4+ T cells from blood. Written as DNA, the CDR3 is TGTGCCAGCTCACCAAACGTACCTAGCGGGGTACACTACGAGCAGTACTTC. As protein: CASSPNVPSGVHYEQYF.